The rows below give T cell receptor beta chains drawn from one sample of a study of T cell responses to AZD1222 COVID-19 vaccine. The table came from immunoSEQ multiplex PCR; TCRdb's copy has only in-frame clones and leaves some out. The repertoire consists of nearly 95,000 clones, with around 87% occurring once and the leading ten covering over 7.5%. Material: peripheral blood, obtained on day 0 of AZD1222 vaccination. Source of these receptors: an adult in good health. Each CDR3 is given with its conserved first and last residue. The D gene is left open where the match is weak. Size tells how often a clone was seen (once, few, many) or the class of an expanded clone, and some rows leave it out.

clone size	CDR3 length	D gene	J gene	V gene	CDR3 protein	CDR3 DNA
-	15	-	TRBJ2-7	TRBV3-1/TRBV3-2	CASSQAWQGISEQYF	TGTGCCAGCAGCCAAGCATGGCAGGGTATATCCGAGCAGTACTTC
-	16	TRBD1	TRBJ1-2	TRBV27	CASSPWVQGQGYGYTF	TGTGCCAGCAGCCCTTGGGTACAGGGACAGGGGTATGGCTACACCTTC
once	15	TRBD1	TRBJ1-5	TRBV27	CASSVGTGGYQPQHF	TGTGCCAGCAGTGTCGGGACAGGGGGGTATCAGCCCCAGCATTTT
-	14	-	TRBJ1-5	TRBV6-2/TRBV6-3	CASSPPADRQPQHF	TGTGCCAGCAGTCCCCCTGCGGACAGACAGCCCCAGCATTTT
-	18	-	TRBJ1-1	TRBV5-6	CASSHPAKGVRMNTEAFF	TGTGCCAGCAGCCACCCCGCCAAGGGGGTTCGCATGAACACTGAAGCTTTCTTT
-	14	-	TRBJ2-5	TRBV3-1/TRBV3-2	CASRLRTAQETQYF	TGTGCCAGCAGACTACGGACAGCCCAAGAGACCCAGTACTTC
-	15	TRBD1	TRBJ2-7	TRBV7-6	CASSLAGQGSVEQYF	TGTGCCAGCAGCTTAGCGGGACAGGGTTCGGTCGAGCAGTACTTC
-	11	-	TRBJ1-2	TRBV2	CASSERDSYTF	TGTGCCAGCAGTGAAAGGGACAGCTACACCTTC
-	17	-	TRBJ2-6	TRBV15	CATSRARGPSGANVLTF	TGTGCCACCAGCAGAGCGAGGGGACCCTCTGGGGCCAACGTCCTGACTTTC
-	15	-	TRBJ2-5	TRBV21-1	CASSNRTAEQETQYF	TGTGCCAGCAGCAATCGGACAGCAGAGCAAGAGACCCAGTACTTC
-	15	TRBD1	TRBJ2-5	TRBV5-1	CASSLGQGKWETQYF	TGCGCCAGCAGCTTGGGACAGGGGAAATGGGAGACCCAGTACTTC
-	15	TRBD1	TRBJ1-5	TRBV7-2	CASSLGQGGDQPQHF	TGTGCCAGCAGCCTGGGACAGGGGGGTGATCAGCCCCAGCATTTT
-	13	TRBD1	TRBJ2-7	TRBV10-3	CASRSGQTYEQYF	TGTGCCAGCAGGTCGGGACAGACCTACGAGCAGTACTTC
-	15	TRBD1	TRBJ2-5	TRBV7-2	CASSLWGQPQETQYF	TGTGCCAGCAGCTTATGGGGACAGCCGCAAGAGACCCAGTACTTC
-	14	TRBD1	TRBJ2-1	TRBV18	CASCPGQGINEQFF	TGTGCCAGCTGCCCGGGACAGGGGATCAATGAGCAGTTCTTC
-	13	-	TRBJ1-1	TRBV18	CASSPTEYTEAFF	TGTGCCAGCTCACCAACCGAGTACACTGAAGCTTTCTTT
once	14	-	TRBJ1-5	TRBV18	CASSPRSDSQPQHF	TGTGCCAGCTCACCTCGGTCCGACAGTCAGCCCCAGCATTTT
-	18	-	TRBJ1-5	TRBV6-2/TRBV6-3	CASSYIGEFFQGGGPQHF	TGTGCCAGCAGTTACATAGGAGAATTCTTCCAGGGCGGAGGGCCCCAGCATTTT
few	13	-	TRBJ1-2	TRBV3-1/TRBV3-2	CASSQDSQGGYTF	TGTGCCAGCAGCCAAGACAGCCAGGGAGGCTACACCTTC
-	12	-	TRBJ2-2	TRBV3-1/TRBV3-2	CASSQVRGELFF	TGTGCCAGCAGCCAAGTTAGAGGGGAGCTGTTTTTT
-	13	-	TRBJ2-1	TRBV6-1	CASSPTAYNEQFF	TGTGCCAGCAGTCCGACAGCCTACAATGAGCAGTTCTTC
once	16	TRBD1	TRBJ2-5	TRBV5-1	CASSRSEGAQMETQYF	TGCGCCAGCAGCCGGTCAGAGGGGGCGCAAATGGAGACCCAGTACTTC
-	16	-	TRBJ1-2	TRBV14	CASSQSGSLANYGYTF	TGTGCCAGCAGCCAATCTGGGTCCCTAGCTAACTATGGCTACACCTTC
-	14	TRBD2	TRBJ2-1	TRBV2	CASSELAVDNEQFF	TGTGCCAGCAGTGAACTAGCGGTCGACAATGAGCAGTTCTTC
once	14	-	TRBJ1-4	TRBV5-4	CASSPQGKYEKLFF	TGTGCCAGCAGTCCTCAGGGGAAATATGAAAAACTGTTTTTT
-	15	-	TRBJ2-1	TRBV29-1	CSHCWGDRCYNEQFF	TGCAGCCACTGTTGGGGGGACAGATGCTACAATGAGCAGTTCTTC
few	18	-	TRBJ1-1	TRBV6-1	CASSEASVVYTTYTEAFF	TGTGCCAGCAGTGAAGCTTCGGTTGTTTACACAACCTACACTGAAGCTTTCTTT
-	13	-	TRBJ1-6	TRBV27	CASSLSLVPPLHF	TGTGCCAGCAGTTTATCGCTCGTCCCACCCCTCCACTTT
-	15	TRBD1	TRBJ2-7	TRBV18	CASSPLQGANHEQYF	TGTGCCAGCTCACCCTTACAGGGGGCTAACCACGAGCAGTACTTC
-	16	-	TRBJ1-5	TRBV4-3	CASSQDWGFGNQPQHF	TGCGCCAGCAGCCAAGATTGGGGGTTCGGCAATCAGCCCCAGCATTTT
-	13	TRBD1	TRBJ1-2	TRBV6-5	CASTPGGGYGYTF	TGTGCCAGCACCCCAGGGGGCGGCTATGGCTACACCTTC
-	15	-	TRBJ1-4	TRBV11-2	CASSFEGTDNEKLFF	TGTGCCAGCAGCTTCGAAGGAACAGATAATGAAAAACTGTTTTTT
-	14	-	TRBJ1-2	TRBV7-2	CASSLVRQSYGYTF	TGTGCCAGCAGCTTAGTTCGGCAGAGCTATGGCTACACCTTC
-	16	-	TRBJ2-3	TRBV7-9	CASSWWGGETTDTQYF	TGTGCCAGCAGCTGGTGGGGCGGGGAAACCACAGATACGCAGTATTTT
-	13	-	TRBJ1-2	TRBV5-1	CASSLGQVYGYTF	TGCGCCAGCAGCTTGGGACAGGTCTATGGCTACACCTTC
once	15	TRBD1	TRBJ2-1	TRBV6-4	CASSGGQGVHNEQFF	TGTGCCAGCAGTGGGGGACAGGGGGTCCACAATGAGCAGTTCTTC
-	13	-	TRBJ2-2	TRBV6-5	CASRPHGAGELFF	TGTGCCAGCAGGCCACACGGCGCCGGGGAGCTGTTTTTT
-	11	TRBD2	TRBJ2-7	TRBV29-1	CSASGGYEQYF	TGCAGCGCAAGCGGGGGTTACGAGCAGTACTTC
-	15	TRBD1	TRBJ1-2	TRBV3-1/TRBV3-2	CASSLPTLDRFGYTF	TGTGCCAGCAGTCTGCCAACCTTGGACAGGTTTGGCTACACCTTC
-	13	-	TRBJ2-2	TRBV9	CASSVDVSGPLFF	TGTGCCAGCAGCGTAGATGTGTCGGGACCGCTGTTTTTT
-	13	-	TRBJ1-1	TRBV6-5	CASSFDKNTEAFF	TGTGCCAGCAGTTTTGACAAGAACACTGAAGCTTTCTTT
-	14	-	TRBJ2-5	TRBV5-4	CASSADYFQETQYF	TGTGCCAGCAGCGCTGACTACTTCCAAGAGACCCAGTACTTC